The 10 T cell receptor beta chains below all came from one sample that was sequenced in a study of T cells in localized non-small cell lung cancer. Profiling relied on immunoSEQ multiplex PCR, and the TCRdb table lists in-frame clones only, not all of them. The sample shows tens of thousands of clones, around nine tenths of them seen only once. The material was peripheral blood, obtained before any cancer treatment. The receptor source for this set is a woman between 35 and 75 years old with stage I lung adenocarcinoma.

This clone was counted between two and nine times. The V call is TRBV10-3, the J call TRBJ2-5; 10 nucleotides line up with TRBD2. Germline V CDR1 and CDR2: ENHRY, SYGVKD. Trimming took 10 bases from V and 2 from J; bases not matched to a gene: 7. The CDR3 extends over 14 amino acids. The CDR3, as DNA: TGTGCCACCAGCGGGGGGGCCGGGCAAGAGACCCAGTACTTC. It encodes CATSGGAGQETQYF.

The gene calls are TRBV10-3 and TRBJ2-3, with D uncertain. V shed 6 bases and J shed 0 bases, with 13 bases lying between them. The CDR3 has 15 residues. Germline CDR1 reads ENHRY; CDR2 reads SYGVKD. CDR3 sequence (DNA): TGTGCCATCAGGGCGGAAGCTCGAAGCACAGATACGCAGTATTTT. Amino acids: CAIRAEARSTDTQYF.

The V call is TRBV9, the J call TRBJ2-5, with 7 bases fitting TRBD1. The CDR3 contains 15 residues. V trimming: 4 bases; J trimming: 5 bases; junction bases outside the gene matches: 11. Germline loops: CDR1 SGDLS, CDR2 YYNGEE. CDR3 coding DNA: TGTGCCAGCAGCCCACAGGCAGGGGGTAAGGAGACCCAGTACTTC. Protein sequence: CASSPQAGGKETQYF.

The rearrangement links TRBV4-2 to TRBJ1-3, with TRBD1 matching 10 bases. The CDR3 contains 17 residues. Germline assignment: CDR1 LGHNA and CDR2 YNFKEQ. V shed 4 bases and J 4 bases; nucleotides not matched to a gene: 10. The chain's CDR3 is CASSLFRQGAAGNTIYF. DNA for the CDR3: TGTGCCAGCAGCCTCTTCAGACAGGGGGCTGCAGGAAACACCATATATTTT.

The chain joins TRBV10-3 to TRBJ1-5, with D perhaps TRBD1 (5 bases). Germline CDR1 reads ENHRY; CDR2 reads SYGVKD. Trimming left V 9 bases short and J 6 bases short, with 12 bases between. There are 12 residues in the CDR3. CDR3 sequence: CAMGGEGQPQHF. The CDR3 DNA reads as TGTGCCATGGGGGGGGAGGGTCAGCCCCAGCATTTT.

The chain uses TRBV5-1 and TRBJ2-5; no clear D. V was clipped by 0 bases and J by 5 bases, with 8 bases between them. This CDR3 comprises 13 residues. Germline V gene lookup returns CDR1 SGHRS and CDR2 YFSETQ. CDR3 sequence: CASSLEAVETQYF. In DNA, the CDR3 is TGCGCCAGCAGCTTGGAGGCGGTGGAGACCCAGTACTTC.

This sequence joins TRBV29-1 and TRBJ1-2; D remains unclear. V shed 5 bases and J shed 3 bases, with 10 bases lying between them. Germline V gene sequence: CDR1 SQVTM, CDR2 ANQGSEA. The CDR3 loop spans 12 amino acids. The CDR3 spells CSVRTADYGYTF. DNA of the CDR3: TGCAGCGTTCGGACGGCGGACTATGGCTACACCTTC. Full variable domain (remainder filled in from reference TRBV29-1 and TRBJ1-2): SAVISQKPSRDICQRGTSLTIQCQVDSQVTMMFWYRQQPGQSLTLIATANQGSEATYESGFVIDKFPISRPNLTFSTLTVSNMSPEDSSIYLCSVRTADYGYTFGSGTRLTVV.

This chain joins TRBV7-9 and TRBJ1-1; D is ambiguous. This CDR3 region has 13 residues. The germline V and J ends were trimmed by 1 base and 6 bases, with 9 bases remaining between them. Germline CDR1 and CDR2: SEHNR and FQNEAQ (reference sequence). The CDR3 DNA sequence: TGTGCCAGCAGCTTAGGGGGATGGTCTGAAGCTTTCTTT. Translating it yields CASSLGGWSEAFF.

This chain uses TRBV28 with TRBJ1-1; tentative D call: TRBD1 (6 bases). Trimming removed 5 bases from V and 5 bases from J, with 15 bases in between. This CDR3 comprises 14 residues. Germline V gene sequence: CDR1 MDHEN, CDR2 SYDVKM. CDR3 DNA: TGTGCCAGCAGTAGACTACAGGGTTTGACTGAAGCTTTCTTT. It yields the protein CASSRLQGLTEAFF.

The gene calls are TRBV28 and TRBJ2-7; TRBD2 is a possible D gene (5 bases). Trimming removed 8 bases at V and 2 bases at J, with 10 bases between. CDR1 is MDHEN and CDR2 is SYDVKM in the germline V gene. CDR3 length: 12 residues. CDR3 region: CASAGGTYEQYF. For the CDR3, the DNA is TGTGCCAGCGCCGGAGGTACCTACGAGCAGTACTTC.